These 27 T cell receptor beta chains originate from one sample sequenced in a study of T cell responses to AZD1222 COVID-19 vaccine. Measured with immunoSEQ multiplex PCR; TCRdb has only the in-frame clones, and not every one. The profile covers approximately 120,000 clones, with roughly 90% appearing a single time and under 6% taken by the ten largest. The sample here was peripheral blood, taken 28 days after the second AZD1222 dose. The origin of the receptors is an adult who received the AZD1222 COVID-19 vaccine.

The CDR3 sequence: CASSYSDRFETQYF. The DNA of the CDR3 is TGTGCCAGCAGTTACTCGGACAGGTTTGAGACCCAGTACTTC. J is TRBJ2-5 and V is TRBV6-5, with TRBD1 matching 7 bases. V shed 0 bases, J shed 5 bases, and the junction held 3 bases outside the gene matches. The CDR3 loop spans 14 amino acids. Germline V CDR1 and CDR2: MNHEY, SVGAGI.

The gene calls are TRBV11-2 and TRBJ1-1; D is unresolved. V dropped 6 bases and J dropped 2 bases, with 13 bases sitting between them. CDR1 is SGHAT and CDR2 is FQNNGV in the germline V gene. The CDR3 is made up of 14 amino acids. CDR3: CASSFSSGNTEAFF. DNA of the CDR3: TGTGCCAGCAGTTTTTCGTCGGGTAACACTGAAGCTTTCTTT.

In this sample, this clone turned up once. One end of the junction fails to match germline, which may point to a read error. Different DNA sequences within this sample yield the same CDR3. The chain carries TRBV4-2 and TRBJ2-1; D is perhaps TRBD1 (5 bases). The germline gives CDR1 LGHNA, CDR2 YNFKEQ. The CDR3 contains 14 residues. CDR3 nucleotides: TGTGCCAGCAGCCCAAGAACAGGCTGGGATGAGCAATTCTTC. Amino acid sequence: CASSPRTGWDEQFF.

The rearrangement joins TRBV23-1 to TRBJ2-3; weak D call: TRBD1 (7 bases). TRBV23-1 is annotated as an ORF whose role is uncertain. CDR3 length equals 13 residues. For the CDR3, the DNA is TGCGCAGGAAGGCAGGGGGGACTAGATACGCAGTATTTT. Its translation: CAGRQGGLDTQYF.

This sequence joins TRBV7-2 and TRBJ2-7; 11 bases agree with TRBD2. The CDR3 runs to 17 residues. Germline loops: CDR1 SGHTA, CDR2 FQGNSA. With 0 bases clipped from V and 4 bases from J, the junction kept 8 bases outside the gene matches. The CDR3 nucleotides read TGTGCCAGCAGCTTAGCGGCTAGCGGGGGGCTAGTGTACGAGCAGTACTTC. Amino acid sequence: CASSLAASGGLVYEQYF.

The V and J genes are TRBV5-6 and TRBJ1-2; possible D gene TRBD1, 6 bases. Germline CDR1 SGHDT, CDR2 YYEEEE. V lost 3 bases and J lost 2, with 14 bases in between. The CDR3 consists of 15 residues. The CDR3 reads CASSSWTAGNYGYTF. CDR3 coding DNA: TGTGCCAGCAGCTCCTGGACAGCTGGAAACTATGGCTACACCTTC. The full variable domain, with the rest looked up from reference TRBV5-6 and TRBJ1-2, is DAGVTQSPTHLIKTRGQQVTLRCSPKSGHDTVSWYQQALGQGPQFIFQYYEEEERQRGNFPDRFSGHQFPNYSSELNVNALLLGDSALYLCASSSWTAGNYGYTFGSGTRLTVV.

CDR3 coding DNA: TGTGCCAGCAGCTTCAAGGCAGGGACTAACTATGGCTACACCTTC. Translation: CASSFKAGTNYGYTF. The chain combines TRBV5-5 with TRBJ1-2; possible D gene TRBD1, 5 bases. The ends were cut back, 2 bases at V and 0 bases at J, with 11 bases in the middle. The germline V gene has CDR1 SGHKS and CDR2 YYEKEE (reference sequence). The CDR3 extends over 15 amino acids.

In its sample, this clone was seen a few times. At one boundary the junction diverges from the germline segment, which might be a read error. The J gene is TRBJ1-5, the V gene TRBV10-3; no clear D. Germline CDR1 reads ENHRY; CDR2 reads SYGVKD. This CDR3 contains 11 residues. The CDR3 DNA follows: TGTGCCATCAGTGAAGGAGAGCGATACTATTTT. Its protein is CAISEGERYYF.

This sequence joins TRBV27 and TRBJ2-1; the D is unclear. V was trimmed by 2 bases and J by 4 bases, leaving 12 bases between them. The CDR3 is 15 residues long. CDR1 is MNHEY and CDR2 is SMNVEV in the germline V gene (reference sequence). The CDR3: CASSLNVGDYNEQFF. DNA of the CDR3: TGTGCCAGCAGTTTAAACGTAGGCGATTACAATGAGCAGTTCTTC.

The chain combines TRBV5-5 with TRBJ1-1, with D perhaps TRBD1 (5 bases). V was shortened by 4 bases and J by 1 base, with 14 bases between the two germline ends. From germline, CDR1 is SGHKS and CDR2 YYEKEE (reference sequence). The CDR3 has 15 amino acids. The DNA for the CDR3 is TGTGCCAGCAGCCCGGCACGTCAGGGGAACACTGAAGCTTTCTTT. Translated, it gives CASSPARQGNTEAFF.

The chain is built from TRBV6-5 and TRBJ2-7, with no clear D. The CDR3 length is 15 residues. Germline V lookup: CDR1 MNHEY, CDR2 SVGAGI. Trimming removed 6 bases from V and 2 bases from J, with 17 bases in between. CDR3 DNA: TGTGCCAGCAGCGGCGGACCGTCGTTTACCTACGAGCAGTACTTC. Translated: CASSGGPSFTYEQYF.

The chain joins TRBV5-4 to TRBJ2-1; 13 bases align to TRBD2. The V gene end was trimmed by 7 bases and the J gene end by 7 bases; junction bases not matched to a gene: 11. The V gene's germline CDR1 is SGHNT and CDR2 YYREEE (reference sequence). CDR3 length equals 16 residues. The CDR3 DNA reads as TGTGCCAGCGCCCCGACGGGGACTAGCGGGGTTAATGAGCAGTTCTTC. Amino acids: CASAPTGTSGVNEQFF. Complete variable domain (other parts from reference TRBV5-4 and TRBJ2-1): ETGVTQSPTHLIKTRGQQVTLRCSSQSGHNTVSWYQQALGQGPQFIFQYYREEENGRGNFPPRFSGLQFPNYSSELNVNALELDDSALYLCASAPTGTSGVNEQFFGPGTRLTVL.

The chain employs TRBV10-3 and TRBJ2-7, with 8 bases identical to TRBD1. The length of the CDR3 is 15 residues. Germline trimming cut 6 bases from V and 3 bases from J; bases unmatched to any gene: 10. Per germline, CDR1 ENHRY and CDR2 SYGVKD. The CDR3 is CAIRRGPDRDYEQYF. The CDR3 DNA is TGTGCCATCAGGAGGGGGCCGGACAGGGACTACGAGCAGTACTTC.

The CDR3 bases are TGTGCCAGCAGCTTAGTTTCGAATCAGCCCCAGCATTTT. It specifies CASSLVSNQPQHF. The rearrangement uses TRBV7-9 and TRBJ1-5; D not certain. The germline gives CDR1 SEHNR, CDR2 FQNEAQ (reference sequence). Trimming stripped 1 base from V and 4 bases from J, with 5 bases between. The CDR3 has 13 amino acids.

The chain employs TRBV19 and TRBJ2-1; possible D gene TRBD1, 6 bases. The V and J ends lost 5 bases and 9 bases respectively, with 17 bases between them. CDR1 LNHDA and CDR2 SQIVND come from the germline V gene (reference sequence). This CDR3 spans 14 amino acids. The CDR3 region is CASSPPGHNTEQFF. DNA of the CDR3: TGTGCCAGTAGTCCTCCGGGACATAATACTGAGCAGTTCTTC.

The chain is built from TRBV4-2 and TRBJ2-1, with TRBD2 matching 13 bases. The CDR3 has 18 amino acids. Germline CDR1 reads LGHNA; CDR2 reads YNFKEQ. V lost 0 bases, J lost 8 bases, and 10 bases stayed unmatched. DNA of the CDR3: TGTGCCAGCAGCCAAGAAGTAACTAGCGGGAGGGATTGGTATGAGCAGTTCTTC. This gives the protein CASSQEVTSGRDWYEQFF.

This clone was recorded a few times. The chain uses TRBV29-1 and TRBJ1-5; D not resolved. Germline V gene lookup returns CDR1 SQVTM and CDR2 ANQGSEA. V shed 6 bases and J shed 3 bases, with 12 bases lying between them. CDR3 size: 13 residues. The CDR3 protein is CSVIYAHNQPQHF. In DNA, the CDR3 is TGCAGCGTCATCTATGCGCACAATCAGCCCCAGCATTTT.

The chain is built from TRBV5-1 and TRBJ1-2; no definite D call. The CDR3 has 14 amino acids. With 4 bases removed from V and 0 bases from J, the gap between germline ends came to 10 bases. Looked up from germline, CDR1 is SGHRS and CDR2 is YFSETQ. CDR3 bases: TGCGCCAGCAGCCTTCGGGAGGCTAACTATGGCTACACCTTC. Its protein is CASSLREANYGYTF.

The chain employs TRBV27 and TRBJ2-1; 9 bases map to TRBD2. V dropped 6 bases and J dropped 10; count of bases not matched to a gene: 16. Germline values: CDR1 MNHEY, CDR2 SMNVEV (reference sequence). This CDR3 has 16 residues. The CDR3, as DNA: TGTGCCAGCAGCCCTTTTGGAGCGGGAGGCCCCTTCGAGCAGTTCTTC. Protein: CASSPFGAGGPFEQFF.

This sequence joins TRBV21-1 and TRBJ1-1. TRBV21-1 is a documented pseudogene. The length of the CDR3 is 14 residues. In nucleotides, the CDR3 is TGTGCCAGCAGCAAAGCAACCGTGAACACTGAAGCTTTCTTT. Amino acids: CASSKATVNTEAFF.

CDR3 in DNA: TGCGCCAGCAGCTTTAGTCCGAACCTTAAGGAAGGAAACACCATATATTTT. This sequence encodes CASSFSPNLKEGNTIYF. V gene TRBV5-1 combines with J gene TRBJ1-3; unclear D gene. Germline lookup yields CDR1 SGHRS and CDR2 YFSETQ. Trimming pared 2 bases from V and 4 bases from J, leaving 19 bases between. The CDR3 has 17 residues.

This chain joins TRBV18 and TRBJ2-1; TRBD2 matches at 8 bases. The junction had 3 bases not matched to a gene; V was cut back by 5 bases and J by 0 bases. Germline CDR1 reads KGHSH; CDR2 reads LQKENI. The length of the CDR3 is 15 residues. The DNA for the CDR3 is TGTGCCAGCTCAAGCGGGAGCCCCTCCTACAATGAGCAGTTCTTC. Protein product: CASSSGSPSYNEQFF.

This clone was recorded once. The rearrangement uses TRBV18 and TRBJ2-2; TRBD1 matches 9 bases. With 2 bases clipped from V and 4 bases from J, the junction kept 8 bases outside the gene matches. The CDR3 contains 17 residues. CDR1 and CDR2 from the germline V gene are KGHSH and LQKENI. CDR3 in amino acids: CASSPFSQGAGTGELFF. The CDR3 DNA reads TGTGCCAGCTCACCATTTTCACAGGGGGCAGGCACCGGGGAGCTGTTTTTT.

This clone has more than one count but fewer than ten. V usage is TRBV3-1 (or the pseudogene TRBV3-2) and J usage is TRBJ1-1; TRBD1 agrees at 9 bases. V was pared by 4 bases and J by 8 bases, with 5 bases of the junction left unmatched. From germline, CDR1 is LGHDT and CDR2 YNNKEL (reference sequence). The CDR3 runs to 13 residues. The CDR3 reads CASSPRGQGEAFF. CDR3 bases: TGTGCCAGCAGCCCCCGGGGACAGGGAGAAGCTTTCTTT.

The V and J genes are TRBV5-1 and TRBJ2-1; weak D call: TRBD2 (6 bases). The V and J ends lost 0 bases and 8 bases respectively, with 12 bases between them. The V gene's germline CDR1 is SGHRS and CDR2 YFSETQ. The CDR3 is 14 amino acids. This CDR3 reads CASSLAGENHEQFF. DNA for the CDR3: TGCGCCAGCAGCTTGGCGGGGGAAAACCATGAGCAGTTCTTC.

This clone was seen a few times. V usage is TRBV12-3 or TRBV12-4 and J usage is TRBJ1-4, with D uncertain. The CDR3 is 11 residues long. V was shortened by 0 bases and J by 7 bases, with 0 bases between the two germline ends. Written as DNA, the CDR3 is TGTGCCAGCAGTTTAGCTGAAAAACTGTTTTTT. Its translation: CASSLAEKLFF.

This rearrangement joins TRBV6-5 to TRBJ2-3; D remains ambiguous. The V end lost 6 bases, the J end lost 3 bases, and 10 bases lay between the germline ends. The CDR3 has 13 residues. CDR1 is MNHEY, CDR2 SVGAGI, per germline. CDR3 sequence: CASRSDPTDTQYF. The CDR3 bases are TGTGCCAGCAGATCCGACCCAACAGATACGCAGTATTTT.